The 6 T cell receptor beta chains listed next were all sequenced from one sample in a study of blood T cell repertoires in COVID-19 (TCRdb year 2020). Receptors were amplified or captured by the immunoSEQ multiplex PCR assay. What TCRdb holds here is the immuneACCESS table cut down to in-frame rearrangements. Part of the clones is not present; checked against another copy, under half of the missing clones reflect an unresolved V gene, and the others are unexplained. This sample comprises tens of thousands of clones, roughly four fifths of them detected only once. The ten biggest clones cover 8.5% to 10% of the sample. Material for sequencing was peripheral blood. These receptors were obtained from a human donor in a cohort sampled during active COVID-19.

The CDR3 loop is CASSPLANYGYTF. For the CDR3, the DNA is TGTGCCAGCAGTCCACTAGCTAACTATGGCTACACCTTC. The chain joins TRBV28 to TRBJ1-2; D remains unclear. Between the trimmed V and J ends, which lost 5 bases and 0 bases, there was a span of 7 bases. Germline lookup yields CDR1 MDHEN and CDR2 SYDVKM. The CDR3 contains 13 residues.

This sequence joins TRBV18 and TRBJ2-2, with a possible D match to TRBD2 (6 bases). CDR3 length: 16 amino acids. The V end lost 3 bases, the J end lost 3 bases, and 14 bases lay between the germline ends. From germline, CDR1 is KGHSH and CDR2 LQKENI. The CDR3 nucleotides read TGTGCCAGCTCACCCCTTTTAGCGGAGCACACCGGGGAGCTGTTTTTT. Encoded protein: CASSPLLAEHTGELFF.

The chain couples TRBV2 to TRBJ1-1; a possible D gene is TRBD1 (6 bases). Trimming left V 6 bases short and J 6 bases short, with 20 bases between. The CDR3 is 15 residues long. Germline values: CDR1 SNHLY, CDR2 FYNNEI. CDR3 nucleotide sequence: TGTGCCAGCAGCGCACCTACAGGGACGGCGGCTGAAGCTTTCTTT. Its protein product is CASSAPTGTAAEAFF.

The chain joins TRBV20-1 to TRBJ1-3; 9 bases fit TRBD1. V lost 3 bases to trimming and J lost 0 bases; unmatched junction nucleotides: 15. From germline, CDR1 is DFQATT and CDR2 SNEGSKA (reference sequence). The CDR3 runs to 19 residues. CDR3 nucleotide sequence: TGCAGTGCTAGTCCCCCTAGGGGGACAGGGCCCTCCTCTGGAAACACCATATATTTT. Translating gives CSASPPRGTGPSSGNTIYF.

The rearrangement uses TRBV6-5 and TRBJ1-5; D is perhaps TRBD1 (6 bases). V gave up 6 bases and J gave up 1 base, with 10 bases separating them. Germline lookup yields CDR1 MNHEY and CDR2 SVGAGI. This CDR3 contains 14 residues. The CDR3 reads CASRKDRSNQPQHF. The CDR3 nucleotides read TGTGCCAGCAGGAAGGACAGAAGCAATCAGCCCCAGCATTTT.

This clone was seen a few times. The rearrangement links TRBV6-5 to TRBJ2-2; D uncertain. Germline V gene data show CDR1 as MNHEY and CDR2 as SVGAGI. Trimming removed 0 bases from V and 4 bases from J, with 9 bases in between. The CDR3 is 15 residues long. The CDR3 DNA sequence: TGTGCCAGCAGTTACTCGCAGTACATCACCGGGGAGCTGTTTTTT. This sequence encodes CASSYSQYITGELFF.